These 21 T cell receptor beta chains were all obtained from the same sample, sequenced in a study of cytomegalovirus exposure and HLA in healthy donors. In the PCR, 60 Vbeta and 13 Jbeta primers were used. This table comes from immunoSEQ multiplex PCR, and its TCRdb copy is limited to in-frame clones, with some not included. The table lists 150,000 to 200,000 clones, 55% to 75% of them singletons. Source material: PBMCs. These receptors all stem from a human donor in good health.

The CDR3: CAISESTQGAGGNTEAFF. The CDR3 nucleotides are TGTGCCATCAGTGAGTCGACCCAGGGGGCAGGAGGGAACACTGAAGCTTTCTTT. This chain links TRBV10-3 with TRBJ1-1; TRBD1 aligns across 8 bases. After removal of 0 bases from V and 1 base from J, the junction contained 10 bases not matched to a gene. The CDR3 contains 18 residues. Germline V gives CDR1 ENHRY, CDR2 SYGVKD.

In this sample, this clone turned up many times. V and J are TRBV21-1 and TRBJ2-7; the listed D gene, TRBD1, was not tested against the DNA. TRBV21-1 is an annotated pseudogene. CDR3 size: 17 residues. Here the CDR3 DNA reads TGTGCCAGCAGCCAAGGGGCCCCGGGACAGGGGTTCTCCGAGCAGTACTTC. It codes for CASSQGAPGQGFSEQYF.

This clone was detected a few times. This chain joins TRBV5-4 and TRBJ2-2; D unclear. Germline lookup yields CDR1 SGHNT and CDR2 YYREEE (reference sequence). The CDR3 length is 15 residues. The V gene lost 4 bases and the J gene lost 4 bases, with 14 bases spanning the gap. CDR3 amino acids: CASSTTTSITGELFF. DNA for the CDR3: TGTGCCAGCAGCACTACTACTTCGATCACCGGGGAGCTGTTTTTT.

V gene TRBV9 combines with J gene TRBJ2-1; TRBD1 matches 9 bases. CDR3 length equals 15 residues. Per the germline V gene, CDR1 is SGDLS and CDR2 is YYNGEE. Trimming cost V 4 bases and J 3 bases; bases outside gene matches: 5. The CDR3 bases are TGTGCCAGCAGCAACCGGGACAGGGACTACAATGAGCAGTTCTTC. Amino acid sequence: CASSNRDRDYNEQFF.

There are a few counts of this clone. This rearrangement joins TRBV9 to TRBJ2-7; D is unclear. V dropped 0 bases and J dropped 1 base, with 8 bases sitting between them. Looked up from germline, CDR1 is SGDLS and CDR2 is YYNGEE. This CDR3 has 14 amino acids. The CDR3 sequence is CASSVGYGSYEQYF. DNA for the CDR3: TGTGCCAGCAGCGTAGGGTACGGGTCCTACGAGCAGTACTTC.

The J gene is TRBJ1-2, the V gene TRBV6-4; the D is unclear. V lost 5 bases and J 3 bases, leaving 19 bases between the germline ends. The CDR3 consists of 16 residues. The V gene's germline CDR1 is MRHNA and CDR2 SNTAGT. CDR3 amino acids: CASSPRGGRYDYGYTF. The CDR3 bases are TGTGCCAGCAGTCCTCGGGGAGGGAGGTACGACTATGGCTACACCTTC.

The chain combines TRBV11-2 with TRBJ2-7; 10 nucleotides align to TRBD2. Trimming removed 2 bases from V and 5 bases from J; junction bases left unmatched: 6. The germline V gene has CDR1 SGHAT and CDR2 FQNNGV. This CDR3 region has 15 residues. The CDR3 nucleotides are TGTGCCAGCAGCTTACGTCCGCTAGCGGGGGACGAGCAGTACTTC. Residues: CASSLRPLAGDEQYF. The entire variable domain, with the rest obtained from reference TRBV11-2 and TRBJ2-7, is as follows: EAGVAQSPRYKIIEKRQSVAFWCNPISGHATLYWYQQILGQGPKLLIQFQNNGVVDDSQLPKDRFSAERLKGVDSTLKIQPAKLEDSAVYLCASSLRPLAGDEQYFGPGTRLTVT.

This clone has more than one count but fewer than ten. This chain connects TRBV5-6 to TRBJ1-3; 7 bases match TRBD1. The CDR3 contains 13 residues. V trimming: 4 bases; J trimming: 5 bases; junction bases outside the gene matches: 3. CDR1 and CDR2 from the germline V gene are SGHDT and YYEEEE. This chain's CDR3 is CASSRDSRNTIYF. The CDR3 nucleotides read TGTGCCAGCAGCCGGGACAGTCGAAACACCATATATTTT.

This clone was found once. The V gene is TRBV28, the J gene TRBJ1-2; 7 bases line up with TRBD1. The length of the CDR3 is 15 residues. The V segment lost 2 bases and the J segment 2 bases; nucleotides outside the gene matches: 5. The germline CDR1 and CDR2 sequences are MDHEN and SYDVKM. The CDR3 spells CASSLGDRPNYGYTF. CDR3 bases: TGTGCCAGCAGTTTAGGGGACAGACCCAACTATGGCTACACCTTC.

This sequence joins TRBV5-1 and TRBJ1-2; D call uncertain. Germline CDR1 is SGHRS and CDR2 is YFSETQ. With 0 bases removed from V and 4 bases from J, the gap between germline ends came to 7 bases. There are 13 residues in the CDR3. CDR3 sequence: CASSLDTSYGYTF. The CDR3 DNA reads TGCGCCAGCAGCTTGGACACCTCCTATGGCTACACCTTC.

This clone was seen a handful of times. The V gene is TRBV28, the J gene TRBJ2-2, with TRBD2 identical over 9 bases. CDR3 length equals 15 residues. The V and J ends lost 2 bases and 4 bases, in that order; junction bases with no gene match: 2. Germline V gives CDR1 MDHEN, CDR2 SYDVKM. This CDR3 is CASSLAGGSTGELFF. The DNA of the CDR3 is TGTGCCAGCAGTTTAGCGGGGGGGAGCACCGGGGAGCTGTTTTTT. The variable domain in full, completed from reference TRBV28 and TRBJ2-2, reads DVKVTQSSRYLVKRTGEKVFLECVQDMDHENMFWYRQDPGLGLRLIYFSYDVKMKEKGDIPEGYSVSREKKERFSLILESASTNQTSMYLCASSLAGGSTGELFFGEGSRLTVL.

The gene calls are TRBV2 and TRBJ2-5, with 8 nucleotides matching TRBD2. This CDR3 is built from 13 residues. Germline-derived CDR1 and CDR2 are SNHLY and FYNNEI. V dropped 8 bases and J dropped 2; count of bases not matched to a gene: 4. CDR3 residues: CASSRGGQETQYF. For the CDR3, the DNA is TGTGCCAGCTCCCGGGGGGGACAAGAGACCCAGTACTTC.

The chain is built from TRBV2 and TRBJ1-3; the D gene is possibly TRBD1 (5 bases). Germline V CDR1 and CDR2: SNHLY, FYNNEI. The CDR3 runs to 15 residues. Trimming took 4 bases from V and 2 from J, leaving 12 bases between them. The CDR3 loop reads CASSGTQDTGNTIYF. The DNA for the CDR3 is TGTGCCAGCAGTGGGACCCAGGACACTGGAAACACCATATATTTT.

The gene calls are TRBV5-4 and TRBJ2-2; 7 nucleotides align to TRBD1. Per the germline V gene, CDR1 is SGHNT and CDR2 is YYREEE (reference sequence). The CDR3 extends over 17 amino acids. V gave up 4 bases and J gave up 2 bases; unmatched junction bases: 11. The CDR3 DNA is TGTGCCAGCAGCCATCCCCCGGGACAGCTTAACACCGGGGAGCTGTTTTTT. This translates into CASSHPPGQLNTGELFF.

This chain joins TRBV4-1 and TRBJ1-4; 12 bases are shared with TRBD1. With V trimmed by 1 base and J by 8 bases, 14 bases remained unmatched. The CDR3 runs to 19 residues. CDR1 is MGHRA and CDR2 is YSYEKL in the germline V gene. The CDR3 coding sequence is TGCGCCAGCAGCCAAGGGGGGACAGGGGGCTGGTCGTTACGGGAAAAACTGTTTTTT. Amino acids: CASSQGGTGGWSLREKLFF.

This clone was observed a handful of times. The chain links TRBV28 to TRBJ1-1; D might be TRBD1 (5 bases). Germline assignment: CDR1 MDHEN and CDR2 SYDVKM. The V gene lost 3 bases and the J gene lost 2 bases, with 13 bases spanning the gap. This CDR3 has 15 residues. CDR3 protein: CASSFAAGPNTEAFF. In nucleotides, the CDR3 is TGTGCCAGCAGTTTTGCCGCAGGGCCCAACACTGAAGCTTTCTTT.

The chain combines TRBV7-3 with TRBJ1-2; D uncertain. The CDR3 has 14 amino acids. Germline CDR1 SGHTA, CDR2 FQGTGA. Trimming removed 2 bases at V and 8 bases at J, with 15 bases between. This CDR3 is CASSLGVGNDGYTF. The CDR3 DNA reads TGTGCCAGCAGCTTAGGAGTCGGAAACGACGGCTACACCTTC.

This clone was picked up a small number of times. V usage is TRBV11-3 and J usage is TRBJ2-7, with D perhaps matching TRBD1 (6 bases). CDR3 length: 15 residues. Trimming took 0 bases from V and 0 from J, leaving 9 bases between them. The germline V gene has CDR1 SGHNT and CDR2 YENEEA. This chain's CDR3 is CASSLEGATSYEQYF. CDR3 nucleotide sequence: TGTGCCAGCAGCTTAGAGGGGGCCACCTCCTACGAGCAGTACTTC.

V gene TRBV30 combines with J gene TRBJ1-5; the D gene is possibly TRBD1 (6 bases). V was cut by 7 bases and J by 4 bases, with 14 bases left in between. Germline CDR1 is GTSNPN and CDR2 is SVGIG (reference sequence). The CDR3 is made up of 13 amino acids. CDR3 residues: CASQGQGNQPQHF. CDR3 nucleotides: TGTGCCTCCCAGGGACAAGGGAATCAGCCCCAGCATTTT.

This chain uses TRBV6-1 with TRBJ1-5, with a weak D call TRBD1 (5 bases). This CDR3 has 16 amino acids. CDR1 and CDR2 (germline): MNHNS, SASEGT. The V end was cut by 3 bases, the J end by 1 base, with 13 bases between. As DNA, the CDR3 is TGTGCCAGCAGTGATTTTGGGGGAGGGAGCAATCAGCCCCAGCATTTT. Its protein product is CASSDFGGGSNQPQHF.

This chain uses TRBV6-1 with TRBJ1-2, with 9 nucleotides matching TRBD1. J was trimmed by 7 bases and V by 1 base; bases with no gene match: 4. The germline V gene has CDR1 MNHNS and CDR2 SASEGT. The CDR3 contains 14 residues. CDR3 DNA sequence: TGTGCCAGCAGTGAAGACAGGGGGCTAGGTGGCTACACCTTC. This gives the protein CASSEDRGLGGYTF.